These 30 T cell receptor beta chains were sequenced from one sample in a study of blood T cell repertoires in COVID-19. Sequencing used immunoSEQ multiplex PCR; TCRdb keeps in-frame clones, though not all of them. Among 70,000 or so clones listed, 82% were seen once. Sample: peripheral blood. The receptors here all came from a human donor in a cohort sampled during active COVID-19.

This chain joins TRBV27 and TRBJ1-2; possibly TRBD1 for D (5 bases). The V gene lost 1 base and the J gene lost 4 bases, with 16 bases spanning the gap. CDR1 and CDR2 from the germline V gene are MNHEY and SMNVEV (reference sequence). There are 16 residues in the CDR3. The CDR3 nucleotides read TGTGCCAGCAGTTTATGGTCCAGGGAGGGACTCTATGGCTACACCTTC. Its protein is CASSLWSREGLYGYTF.

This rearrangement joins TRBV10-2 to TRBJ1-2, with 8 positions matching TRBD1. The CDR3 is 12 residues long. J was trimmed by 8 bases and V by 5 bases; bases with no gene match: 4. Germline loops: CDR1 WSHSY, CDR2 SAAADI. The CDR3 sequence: CASSSGGDGYTF. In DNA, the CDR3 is TGCGCCAGCAGTTCAGGGGGCGACGGCTACACCTTC.

The CDR3 region has the DNA TGTGCCAGCAGCGCTACCGGGACAGGGTTAACCCACGAGCAGTACTTC. Amino acids: CASSATGTGLTHEQYF. The rearrangement links TRBV7-6 to TRBJ2-7, with 9 bases matching TRBD1. J was trimmed by 5 bases and V by 5 bases; bases with no gene match: 13. The CDR3 runs 16 residues. In germline, CDR1 is SGHVS, CDR2 FNYEAQ. Full variable domain (rest looked up from reference TRBV7-6 and TRBJ2-7): GAGVSQSPRYKVTKRGQDVALRCDPISGHVSLYWYRQALGQGPEFLTYFNYEAQQDKSGLPNDRFSAERPEGSISTLTIQRTEQRDSAMYRCASSATGTGLTHEQYFGPGTRLTVT.

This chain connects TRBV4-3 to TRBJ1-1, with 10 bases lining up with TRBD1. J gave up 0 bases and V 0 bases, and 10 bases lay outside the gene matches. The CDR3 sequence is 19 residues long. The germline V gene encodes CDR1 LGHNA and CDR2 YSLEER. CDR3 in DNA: TGCGCCAGCAGCCAAGATCACGGGGGGACAGGGGCGATGAACACTGAAGCTTTCTTT. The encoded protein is CASSQDHGGTGAMNTEAFF.

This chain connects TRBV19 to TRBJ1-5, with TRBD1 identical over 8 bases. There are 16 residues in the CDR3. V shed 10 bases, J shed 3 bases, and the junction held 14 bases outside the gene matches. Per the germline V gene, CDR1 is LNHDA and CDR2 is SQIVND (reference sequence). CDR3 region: CATGPVGTGFNQPQHF. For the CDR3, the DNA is TGTGCCACCGGACCCGTGGGGACAGGCTTCAATCAGCCCCAGCATTTT. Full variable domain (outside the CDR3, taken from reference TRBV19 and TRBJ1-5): DGGITQSPKYLFRKEGQNVTLSCEQNLNHDAMYWYRQDPGQGLRLIYYSQIVNDFQKGDIAEGYSVSREKKESFPLTVTSAQKNPTAFYLCATGPVGTGFNQPQHFGDGTRLSIL.

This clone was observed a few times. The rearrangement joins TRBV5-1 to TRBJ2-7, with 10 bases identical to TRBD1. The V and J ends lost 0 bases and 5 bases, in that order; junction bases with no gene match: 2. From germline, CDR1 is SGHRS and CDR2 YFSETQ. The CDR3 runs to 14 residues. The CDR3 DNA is TGCGCCAGCAGCTTGGTCGGGACAGGGGACGAGCAGTACTTC. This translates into CASSLVGTGDEQYF.

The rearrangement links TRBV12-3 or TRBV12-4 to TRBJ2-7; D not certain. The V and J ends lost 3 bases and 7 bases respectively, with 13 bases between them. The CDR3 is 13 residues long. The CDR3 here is CASSLFASQEQYF. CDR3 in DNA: TGTGCCAGCAGTTTGTTTGCATCTCAGGAGCAGTACTTC.

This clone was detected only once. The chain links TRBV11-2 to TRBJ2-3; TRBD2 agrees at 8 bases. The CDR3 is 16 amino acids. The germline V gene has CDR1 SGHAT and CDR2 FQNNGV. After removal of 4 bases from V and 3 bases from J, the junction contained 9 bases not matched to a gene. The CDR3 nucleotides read TGTGCCAGCAGCTCGGCCCGGCGGGGGGTAACAGATACGCAGTATTTT. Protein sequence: CASSSARRGVTDTQYF.

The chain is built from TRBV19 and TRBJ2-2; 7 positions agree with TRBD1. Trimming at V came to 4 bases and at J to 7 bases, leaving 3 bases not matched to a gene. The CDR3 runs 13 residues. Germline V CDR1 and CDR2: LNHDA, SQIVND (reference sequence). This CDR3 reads CASSNRGHGELFF. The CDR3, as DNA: TGTGCCAGTAGTAACAGGGGACACGGGGAGCTGTTTTTT. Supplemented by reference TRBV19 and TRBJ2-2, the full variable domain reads DGGITQSPKYLFRKEGQNVTLSCEQNLNHDAMYWYRQDPGQGLRLIYYSQIVNDFQKGDIAEGYSVSREKKESFPLTVTSAQKNPTAFYLCASSNRGHGELFFGEGSRLTVL.

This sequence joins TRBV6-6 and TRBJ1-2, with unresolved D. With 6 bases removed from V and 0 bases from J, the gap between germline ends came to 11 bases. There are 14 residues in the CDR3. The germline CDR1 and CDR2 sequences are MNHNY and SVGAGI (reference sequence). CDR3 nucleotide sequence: TGTGCCAGCAGCCCCGGGTCGGCTAACTATGGCTACACCTTC. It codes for CASSPGSANYGYTF.

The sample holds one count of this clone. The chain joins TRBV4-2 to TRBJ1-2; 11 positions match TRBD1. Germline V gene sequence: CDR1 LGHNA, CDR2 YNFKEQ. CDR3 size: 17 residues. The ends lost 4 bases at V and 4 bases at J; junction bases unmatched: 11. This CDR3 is CASSLTRGQGATYGYTF. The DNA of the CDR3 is TGTGCCAGCAGCCTAACCCGCGGACAGGGGGCAACCTATGGCTACACCTTC.

This CDR3 reads CASSLTYPARDYGYTF. DNA of the CDR3: TGTGCCAGCAGCTTAACGTATCCGGCCCGGGACTATGGCTACACCTTC. This chain connects TRBV7-3 to TRBJ1-2; D remains unclear. V gave up 0 bases and J gave up 3 bases, with 14 bases separating them. CDR3 length: 16 residues. CDR1 is SGHTA, CDR2 FQGTGA, per germline. Variable domain in full (rest from reference TRBV7-3 and TRBJ1-2): GAGVSQTPSNKVTEKGKYVELRCDPISGHTALYWYRQSLGQGPEFLIYFQGTGAADDSGLPNDRFFAVRPEGSVSTLKIQRTERGDSAVYLCASSLTYPARDYGYTFGSGTRLTVV.

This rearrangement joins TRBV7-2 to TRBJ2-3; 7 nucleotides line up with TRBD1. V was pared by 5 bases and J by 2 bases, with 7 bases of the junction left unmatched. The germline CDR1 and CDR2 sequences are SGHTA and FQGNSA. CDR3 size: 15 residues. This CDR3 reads CASSLRGQITDTQYF. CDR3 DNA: TGTGCCAGCAGCCTACGGGGACAGATCACAGATACGCAGTATTTT.

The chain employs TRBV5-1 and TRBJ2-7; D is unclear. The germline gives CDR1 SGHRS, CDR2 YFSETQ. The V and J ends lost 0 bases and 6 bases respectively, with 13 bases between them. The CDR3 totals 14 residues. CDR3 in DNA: TGCGCCAGCAGCTTGGATCGGTATGAACTCGAGCAGTACTTC. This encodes CASSLDRYELEQYF.

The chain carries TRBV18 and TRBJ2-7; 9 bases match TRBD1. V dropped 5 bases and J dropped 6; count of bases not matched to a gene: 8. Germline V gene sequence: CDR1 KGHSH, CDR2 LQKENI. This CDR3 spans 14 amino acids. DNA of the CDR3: TGTGCCAGCTCAATTCGGACAGGGGAGGGCGAGCAGTACTTC. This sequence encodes CASSIRTGEGEQYF.

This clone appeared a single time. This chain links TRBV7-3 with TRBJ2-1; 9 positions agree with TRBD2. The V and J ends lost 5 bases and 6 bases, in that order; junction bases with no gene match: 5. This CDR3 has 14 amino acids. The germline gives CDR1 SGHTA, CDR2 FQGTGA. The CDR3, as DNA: TGTGCCAGCAGCGCCCTGACTAGCGGCAATGAGCAGTTCTTC. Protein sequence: CASSALTSGNEQFF.

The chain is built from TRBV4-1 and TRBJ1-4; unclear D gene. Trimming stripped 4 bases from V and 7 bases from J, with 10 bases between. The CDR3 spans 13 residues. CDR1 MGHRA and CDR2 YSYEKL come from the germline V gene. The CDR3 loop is CASSPSPGEKLFF. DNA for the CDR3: TGCGCCAGCAGCCCTAGTCCGGGTGAAAAACTGTTTTTT.

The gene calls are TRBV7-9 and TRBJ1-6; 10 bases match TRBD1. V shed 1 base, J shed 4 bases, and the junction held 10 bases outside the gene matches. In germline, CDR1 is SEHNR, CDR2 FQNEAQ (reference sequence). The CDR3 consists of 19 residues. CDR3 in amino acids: CASSLEGTGARNYNSPLHF. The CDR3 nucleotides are TGTGCCAGCAGCTTAGAAGGGACAGGGGCTCGGAATTATAATTCACCCCTCCACTTT.

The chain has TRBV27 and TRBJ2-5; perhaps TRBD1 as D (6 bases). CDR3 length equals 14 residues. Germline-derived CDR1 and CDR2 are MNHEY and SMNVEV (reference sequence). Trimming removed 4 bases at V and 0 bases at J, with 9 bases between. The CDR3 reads CASSSTGYQETQYF. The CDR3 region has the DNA TGTGCCAGCAGTTCCACAGGGTACCAAGAGACCCAGTACTTC.

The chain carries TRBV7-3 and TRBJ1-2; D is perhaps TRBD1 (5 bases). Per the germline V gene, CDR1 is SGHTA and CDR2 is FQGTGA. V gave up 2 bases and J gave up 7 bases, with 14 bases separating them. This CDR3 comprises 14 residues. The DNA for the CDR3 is TGTGCCAGCAGCTTAGGGACCGGGGGGACTGGCTACACCTTC. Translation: CASSLGTGGTGYTF.

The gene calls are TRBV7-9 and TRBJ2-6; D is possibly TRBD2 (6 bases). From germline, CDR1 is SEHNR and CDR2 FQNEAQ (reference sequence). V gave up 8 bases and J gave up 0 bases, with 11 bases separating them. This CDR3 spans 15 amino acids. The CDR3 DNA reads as TGTGCCAGCGATCCCGGGGGCTCTGGGGCCAACGTCCTGACTTTC. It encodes CASDPGGSGANVLTF.

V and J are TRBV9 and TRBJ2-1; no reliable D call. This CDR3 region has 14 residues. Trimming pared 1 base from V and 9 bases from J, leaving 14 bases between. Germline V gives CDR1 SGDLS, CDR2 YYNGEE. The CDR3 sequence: CASSVNSVGVEQFF. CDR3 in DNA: TGTGCCAGCAGCGTAAACTCCGTTGGAGTTGAGCAGTTCTTC. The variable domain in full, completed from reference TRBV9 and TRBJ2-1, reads DSGVTQTPKHLITATGQRVTLRCSPRSGDLSVYWYQQSLDQGLQFLIQYYNGEERAKGNILERFSAQQFPDLHSELNLSSLELGDSALYFCASSVNSVGVEQFFGPGTRLTVL.

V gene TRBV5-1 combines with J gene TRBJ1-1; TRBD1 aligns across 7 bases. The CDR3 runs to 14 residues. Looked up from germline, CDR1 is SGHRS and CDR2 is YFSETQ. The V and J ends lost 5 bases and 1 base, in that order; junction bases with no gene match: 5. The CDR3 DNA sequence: TGCGCCAGCAGTCGGGACAGACCGAACACTGAAGCTTTCTTT. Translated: CASSRDRPNTEAFF. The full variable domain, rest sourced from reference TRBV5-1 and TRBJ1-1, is KAGVTQTPRYLIKTRGQQVTLSCSPISGHRSVSWYQQTPGQGLQFLFEYFSETQRNKGNFPGRFSGRQFSNSRSEMNVSTLELGDSALYLCASSRDRPNTEAFFGQGTRLTVV.

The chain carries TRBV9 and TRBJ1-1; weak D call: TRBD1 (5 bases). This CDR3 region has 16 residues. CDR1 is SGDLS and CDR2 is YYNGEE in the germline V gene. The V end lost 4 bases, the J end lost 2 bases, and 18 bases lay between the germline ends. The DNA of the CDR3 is TGTGCCAGCAGCCCCGGGGGGTATGGGTTTAACACTGAAGCTTTCTTT. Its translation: CASSPGGYGFNTEAFF.

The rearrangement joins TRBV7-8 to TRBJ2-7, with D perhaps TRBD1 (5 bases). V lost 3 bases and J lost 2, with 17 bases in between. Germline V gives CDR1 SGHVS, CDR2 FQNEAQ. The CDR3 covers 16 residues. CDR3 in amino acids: CASSFAARVPPYEQYF. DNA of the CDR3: TGTGCCAGCAGCTTCGCTGCCAGGGTGCCCCCCTACGAGCAGTACTTC.

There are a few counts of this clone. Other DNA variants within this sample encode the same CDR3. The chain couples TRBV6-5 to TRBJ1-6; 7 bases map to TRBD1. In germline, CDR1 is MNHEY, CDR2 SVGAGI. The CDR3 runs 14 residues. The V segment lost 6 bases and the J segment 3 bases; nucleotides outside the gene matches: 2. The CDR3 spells CASSRTGYNSPLHF. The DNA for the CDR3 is TGTGCCAGCAGCAGGACAGGCTATAATTCACCCCTCCACTTT.

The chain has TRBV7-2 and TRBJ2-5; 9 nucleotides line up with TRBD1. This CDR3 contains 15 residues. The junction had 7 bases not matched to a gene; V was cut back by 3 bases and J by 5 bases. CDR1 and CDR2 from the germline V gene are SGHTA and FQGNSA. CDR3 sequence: CASSLDRGYKETQYF. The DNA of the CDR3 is TGTGCCAGCAGCTTGGACAGGGGATACAAGGAGACCCAGTACTTC.

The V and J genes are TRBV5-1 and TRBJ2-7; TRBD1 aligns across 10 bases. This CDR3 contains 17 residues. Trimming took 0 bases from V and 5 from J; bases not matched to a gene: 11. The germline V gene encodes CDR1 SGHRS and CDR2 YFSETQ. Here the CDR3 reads CASSLVRGGQGTDEQYF. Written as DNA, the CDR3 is TGCGCCAGCAGCTTGGTTAGAGGGGGACAGGGGACAGACGAGCAGTACTTC.

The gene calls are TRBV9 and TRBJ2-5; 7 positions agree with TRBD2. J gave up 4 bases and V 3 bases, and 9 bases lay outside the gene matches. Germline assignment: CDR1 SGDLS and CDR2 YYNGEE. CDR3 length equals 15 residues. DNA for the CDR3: TGTGCCAGCAGCGCCACCCGAGCGGGGCGAGAGACCCAGTACTTC. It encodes CASSATRAGRETQYF. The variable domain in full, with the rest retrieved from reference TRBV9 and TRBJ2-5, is DSGVTQTPKHLITATGQRVTLRCSPRSGDLSVYWYQQSLDQGLQFLIQYYNGEERAKGNILERFSAQQFPDLHSELNLSSLELGDSALYFCASSATRAGRETQYFGPGTRLLVL.

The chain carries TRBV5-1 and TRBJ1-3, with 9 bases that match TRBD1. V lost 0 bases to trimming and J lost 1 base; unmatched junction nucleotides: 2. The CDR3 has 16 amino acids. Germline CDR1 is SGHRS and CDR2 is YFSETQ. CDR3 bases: TGCGCCAGCAGCTTGGGGGACAGGGCATCTGGAAACACCATATATTTT. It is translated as CASSLGDRASGNTIYF.